This T cell receptor beta chain came from a study of blood T cell repertoires in COVID-19. Whole-study context: Samples taken during acute and convalescent COVID-19 were collected in the United States, Italy and Spain.

This CDR3 has 15 residues. The V segment lost 5 bases and the J segment 0 bases; nucleotides outside the gene matches: 5. Germline V gene lookup returns CDR1 SGHTA and CDR2 FQGTGA. Libraries were prepared by immunoSEQ multiplex PCR; TCRdb keeps only in-frame clonotypes and omits some of them. This repertoire shows more than 250,000 clones, around four fifths found once; its top ten account for about 1.2%. V usage is TRBV7-3 and J usage is TRBJ2-3, with 7 bases fitting TRBD2. The sample comprised peripheral blood. The clonotype originates from a woman in her forties or fifties with acute or convalescent COVID-19. The CDR3 spells CASSESGISTDTQYF. The CDR3, as DNA: TGTGCCAGCAGCGAAAGCGGGATAAGCACAGATACGCAGTATTTT.